Listed below are T cell receptor beta chains from one sample, sequenced in a study of cytomegalovirus exposure and HLA in healthy donors. TCRdb's copy holds only in-frame clones and misses some; the assay was immunoSEQ multiplex PCR. This table has some 65,000 clones, less than 65% appearing once. The sample was PBMCs. These receptors were obtained from a young man in good health and CMV-seronegative. Both conserved end residues are trimmed from each CDR3. Each record gives: J gene, V gene, CDR3 protein.

j_gene: TRBJ2-2
v_gene: TRBV2
CDR3aa: ASSGLAGANTGELF

j_gene: TRBJ2-1
v_gene: TRBV4-1
CDR3aa: ASSQVLAGGRNEQF

j_gene: TRBJ1-2
v_gene: TRBV13
CDR3aa: ASSLGGGVSYGYT

j_gene: TRBJ1-5
v_gene: TRBV5-8
CDR3aa: ASSSGVYSNQPQH

j_gene: TRBJ2-1
v_gene: TRBV6-5
CDR3aa: ASRTGQRSNEQF

j_gene: TRBJ1-1
v_gene: TRBV18
CDR3aa: ASSPGRNTEAF

j_gene: TRBJ2-7
v_gene: TRBV2
CDR3aa: ASSEEAGGPSEQY

j_gene: TRBJ2-1
v_gene: TRBV9
CDR3aa: ASSVVASGGEQF

j_gene: TRBJ1-1
v_gene: TRBV6-5
CDR3aa: ASHHRQNTEAF

j_gene: TRBJ1-5
v_gene: TRBV25-1
CDR3aa: ASSESEWQPQH

j_gene: TRBJ1-4
v_gene: TRBV7-9
CDR3aa: ASSSQGRTEKLF

j_gene: TRBJ2-7
v_gene: TRBV6-1
CDR3aa: ASNAHALEVYEQY

j_gene: TRBJ2-5
v_gene: TRBV19
CDR3aa: ASSPRQGTYETQY

j_gene: TRBJ1-2
v_gene: TRBV2
CDR3aa: ASSPQQTGRGYT

j_gene: TRBJ2-7
v_gene: TRBV18
CDR3aa: AIPSSYEQY

j_gene: TRBJ2-5
v_gene: TRBV28
CDR3aa: ASSPTSGGETQY

j_gene: TRBJ1-5
v_gene: TRBV5-1
CDR3aa: ASSLEGGDRQPQH

j_gene: TRBJ1-5
v_gene: TRBV28
CDR3aa: ASRLVGQHQPQH

j_gene: TRBJ2-1
v_gene: TRBV4-2
CDR3aa: ASSPRSGGEQF

j_gene: TRBJ1-5
v_gene: TRBV19
CDR3aa: ASSPDRSQPQH

j_gene: TRBJ2-6
v_gene: TRBV4-1
CDR3aa: ASSRIRVTGANVLT

j_gene: NA
v_gene: TRBV4-2
CDR3aa: ASSQEETGYEQY

j_gene: TRBJ2-1
v_gene: TRBV9
CDR3aa: ASSVLRGDNEQF

j_gene: TRBJ2-7
v_gene: TRBV6-5
CDR3aa: ASSPPGGHEQY

j_gene: TRBJ2-7
v_gene: TRBV4-1
CDR3aa: ASSQATGTGVYEQY